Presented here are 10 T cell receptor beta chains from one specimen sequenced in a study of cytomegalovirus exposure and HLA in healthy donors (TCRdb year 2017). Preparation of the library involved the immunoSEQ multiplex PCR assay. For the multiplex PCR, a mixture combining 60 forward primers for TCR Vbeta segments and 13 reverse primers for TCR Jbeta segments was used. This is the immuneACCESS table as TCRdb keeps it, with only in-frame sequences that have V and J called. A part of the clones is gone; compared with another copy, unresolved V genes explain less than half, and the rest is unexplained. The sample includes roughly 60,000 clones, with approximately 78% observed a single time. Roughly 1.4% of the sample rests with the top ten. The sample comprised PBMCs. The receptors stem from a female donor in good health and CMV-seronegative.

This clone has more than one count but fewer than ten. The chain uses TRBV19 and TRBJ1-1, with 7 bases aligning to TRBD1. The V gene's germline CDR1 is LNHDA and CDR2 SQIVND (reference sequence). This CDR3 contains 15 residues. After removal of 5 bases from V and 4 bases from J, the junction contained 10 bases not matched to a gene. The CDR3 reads CASSAMTGRITEAFF. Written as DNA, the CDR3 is TGTGCCAGTAGTGCGATGACAGGGCGAATCACTGAAGCTTTCTTT.

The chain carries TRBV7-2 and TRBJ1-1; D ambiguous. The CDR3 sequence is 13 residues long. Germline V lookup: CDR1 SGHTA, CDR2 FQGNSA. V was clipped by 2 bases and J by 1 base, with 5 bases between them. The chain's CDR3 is CASSLSSNTEAFF. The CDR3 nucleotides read TGTGCCAGCAGCTTATCATCGAACACTGAAGCTTTCTTT.

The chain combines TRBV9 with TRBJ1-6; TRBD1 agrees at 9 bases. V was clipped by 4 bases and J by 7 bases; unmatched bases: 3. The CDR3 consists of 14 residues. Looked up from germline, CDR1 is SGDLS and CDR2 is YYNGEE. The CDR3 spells CASSSGQGNSPLHF. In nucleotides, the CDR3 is TGTGCCAGCAGCTCGGGACAGGGAAATTCACCCCTCCACTTT.

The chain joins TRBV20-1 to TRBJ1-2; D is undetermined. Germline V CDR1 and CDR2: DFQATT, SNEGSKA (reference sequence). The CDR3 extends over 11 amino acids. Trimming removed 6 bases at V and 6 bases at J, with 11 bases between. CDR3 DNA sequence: TGCAGTGCCTCAGTCTTGGATGGCTACACCTTC. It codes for CSASVLDGYTF.

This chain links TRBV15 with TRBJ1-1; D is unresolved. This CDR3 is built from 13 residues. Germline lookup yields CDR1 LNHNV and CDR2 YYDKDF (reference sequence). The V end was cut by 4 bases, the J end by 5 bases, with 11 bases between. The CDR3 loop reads CATSTISGTEAFF. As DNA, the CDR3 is TGTGCCACCAGCACTATCTCGGGAACTGAAGCTTTCTTT.

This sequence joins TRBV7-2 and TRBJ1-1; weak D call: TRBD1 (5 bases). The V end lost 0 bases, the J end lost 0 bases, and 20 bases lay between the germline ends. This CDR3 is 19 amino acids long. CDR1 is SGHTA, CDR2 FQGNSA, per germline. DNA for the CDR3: TGTGCCAGCAGCTTAGCGGGTCGCGGTGGGCAGGGCATGAACACTGAAGCTTTCTTT. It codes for CASSLAGRGGQGMNTEAFF.

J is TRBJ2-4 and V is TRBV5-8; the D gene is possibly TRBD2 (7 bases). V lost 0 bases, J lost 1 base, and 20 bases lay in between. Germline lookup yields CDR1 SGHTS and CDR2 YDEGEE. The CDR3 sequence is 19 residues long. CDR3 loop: CASSLALGGALLAKNIQYF. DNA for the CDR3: TGTGCCAGCAGCTTGGCCTTGGGGGGGGCCCTTCTGGCCAAAAACATTCAGTACTTC.

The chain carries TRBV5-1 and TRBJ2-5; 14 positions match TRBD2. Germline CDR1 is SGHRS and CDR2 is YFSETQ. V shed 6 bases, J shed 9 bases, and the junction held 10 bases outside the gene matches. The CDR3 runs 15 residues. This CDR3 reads CASTPGLAGAEAQYF. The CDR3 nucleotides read TGCGCCAGCACCCCGGGACTAGCGGGAGCTGAGGCCCAGTACTTC. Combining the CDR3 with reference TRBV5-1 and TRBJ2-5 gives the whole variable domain KAGVTQTPRYLIKTRGQQVTLSCSPISGHRSVSWYQQTPGQGLQFLFEYFSETQRNKGNFPGRFSGRQFSNSRSEMNVSTLELGDSALYLCASTPGLAGAEAQYFGPGTRLLVL.

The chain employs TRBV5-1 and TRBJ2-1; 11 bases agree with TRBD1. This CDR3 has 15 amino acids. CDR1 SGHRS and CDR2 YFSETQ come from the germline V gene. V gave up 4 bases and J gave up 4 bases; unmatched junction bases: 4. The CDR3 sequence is CASSVGTGGYNEQFF. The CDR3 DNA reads TGCGCCAGCAGCGTTGGGACAGGGGGTTACAATGAGCAGTTCTTC. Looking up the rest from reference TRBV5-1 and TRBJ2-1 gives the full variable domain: KAGVTQTPRYLIKTRGQQVTLSCSPISGHRSVSWYQQTPGQGLQFLFEYFSETQRNKGNFPGRFSGRQFSNSRSEMNVSTLELGDSALYLCASSVGTGGYNEQFFGPGTRLTVL.

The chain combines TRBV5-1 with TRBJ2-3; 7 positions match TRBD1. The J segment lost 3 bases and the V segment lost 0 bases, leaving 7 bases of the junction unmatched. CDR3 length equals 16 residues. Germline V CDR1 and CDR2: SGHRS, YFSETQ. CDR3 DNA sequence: TGCGCCAGCAGCTTGGGGGACAGCTTCTGGACAGATACGCAGTATTTT. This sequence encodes CASSLGDSFWTDTQYF.